The TCR beta chain described here comes from a study of blood T cell repertoires in COVID-19. Study-wide context: The analysed material was cDNA or gDNA that came from T cells, B-cell-depleted T cells, or PBMCs.

Repertoires were generated with immunoSEQ multiplex PCR, while TCRdb's copy carries only in-frame clones and drops some. In the table there are more than 250,000 clones, roughly 85% of which are singletons. J gave up 0 bases and V 4 bases, and 6 bases lay outside the gene matches. The length of the CDR3 is 15 residues. The V gene's germline CDR1 is SQVTM and CDR2 ANQGSEA. The genes are TRBV29-1 and TRBJ2-4; 7 nucleotides line up with TRBD1. The receptor comes from a man between 60 and 75 years old who had recovered from COVID-19. Sequencing input: peripheral blood. CDR3 nucleotides: TGCAGCGTTGGTGGGACAGATCTAGCCAAAAACATTCAGTACTTC. It encodes CSVGGTDLAKNIQYF.